This T cell receptor beta chain was recorded in a study of molecular identifiers for immune sequencing clone quantification. Naive CD8 T cells, phenotype CD8+CD4-CCR7+CD45RA+, were sorted. Each CDR3 protein is one row after TCRdb ran MiXCR on the PCR reads. The data show a few hundred thousand distinct CDR3 sequences, around 21% seen once. A note on this clonotype: A much larger clone sits a single nucleotide away, making a read error possible.

The sample consisted of naive CD8+ T cells from blood, with Jurkat cell RNA spiked in. The subset denotes: FACS-sorted CD8+CD4-CCR7+CD45RA+ naive T cells. The clonotype comes from a human donor in good health. Some libraries in this study had Jurkat cell RNA spiked in.

CDR3 in amino acids: CASSLGRGARGAEAFF. The CDR3 DNA follows: TGCGCCAGCAGCTTGGGTAGGGGAGCGAGGGGCGCTGAAGCTTTCTTT. The chain combines TRBV5-1 with TRBJ1-1; D perhaps matches TRBD1 (5 bases). There are 16 residues in the CDR3. The germline CDR1 and CDR2 sequences are SGHRS and YFSETQ. V was cut by 0 bases and J by 6 bases, with 18 bases left in between.